This TCR beta chain is from a study of Ad26.COV2.S vaccination and SARS-CoV-2 variants. Whole-study context: Recipients of Ad26.COV2.S got it intramuscularly, once or twice 56 days apart.

For this clone: Its specificity is not known.

The CDR3 has 15 residues. Trimming took 4 bases from V and 1 from J, leaving 10 bases between them. Germline V lookup: CDR1 PRHDT, CDR2 FYEKMQ (reference sequence). Sequenced by immunoSEQ multiplex PCR; TCRdb stores in-frame clones only, minus some. The sample carries approximately 410,000 clones, more than 75% recorded once. Points from the study as a whole: Participants in the vaccine arm had higher spike-specific TCR breadth; placebo recipients had lower.

Treatment here: roughly 18 received Ad26.COV2.S at low or high dose, single or two shots; five or six received placebo; per-sample allocation not given. Repertoires come from day 63 after the first vaccine or placebo injection. The receptor was isolated from a person aged 18-60 years who received the Ad26.COV2.S COVID-19 vaccine or a placebo. The chain employs TRBV13 and TRBJ1-4; D unresolved. The source was peripheral blood, collected in a trial of Ad26.COV2.S vaccine versus placebo. CDR3 region: CASSSPGGTNEKLFF. CDR3 in DNA: TGTGCCAGCAGCTCGCCAGGTGGAACTAATGAAAAACTGTTTTTT.